Sequencing of this T cell receptor beta chain was carried out in a study of cytomegalovirus exposure and HLA in healthy donors. Vbeta (60) and Jbeta (13) primers were used in the PCR. The repertoire was sequenced with immunoSEQ multiplex PCR; TCRdb's copy has only in-frame clones and lacks some. The table shows 90,000 to 150,000 clones, with 63% occurring only once. CDR1 MNHNS and CDR2 SASEGT come from the germline V gene. Losses at the gene ends were 5 bases for V and 5 bases for J; bases not matched to a gene: 5. This CDR3 region has 13 residues. The receptor was isolated from a man aged 40-49 years in good health and CMV-seropositive. The V gene is TRBV6-1, the J gene TRBJ2-7, with 8 nucleotides matching TRBD1. Sequenced material: PBMCs. The CDR3 coding sequence is TGTGCCAGCAGTCGGACAGGGTTGGACGAGCAGTACTTC. Translating gives CASSRTGLDEQYF.